The rows below give T cell receptor beta chains drawn from one sample of a study of tumor-infiltrating lymphocytes in localized non-small cell lung cancer. TCRdb's table, derived via immunoSEQ multiplex PCR, lists solely in-frame clones and lacks some. The sample consists of fewer than 25,000 clones, 73% of them appearing once. The sample consisted of lung tumor tissue. All receptors come from a human donor with non-small cell lung cancer. The CDR3 runs from the conserved cysteine through the conserved F or W. The D gene is left open where the match is weak. The size field is filled for only some rows; it gives once, few, many or a size class.

len: 16; v_gene: TRBV2; d_gene: NA; j_gene: TRBJ1-2; abundance: NA; CDR3aa: CASRPPTGLINYGYTF; CDR3nt: TGTGCCAGCAGGCCCCCCACCGGGCTAATTAACTATGGCTACACCTTC
len: 13; v_gene: TRBV4-1; d_gene: TRBD2; j_gene: TRBJ2-7; abundance: NA; CDR3aa: CASSLRLAGEQYF; CDR3nt: TGCGCCAGCAGCCTCCGACTAGCGGGCGAGCAGTACTTC
len: 19; v_gene: TRBV5-6; d_gene: TRBD2; j_gene: TRBJ2-3; abundance: NA; CDR3aa: CASSLAGSGTSGEKDTQYF; CDR3nt: TGTGCCAGCAGCTTGGCTGGGTCCGGGACTAGCGGGGAGAAAGATACGCAGTATTTT
len: 15; v_gene: TRBV5-1; d_gene: TRBD2; j_gene: TRBJ2-5; abundance: NA; CDR3aa: CASSRSGGAYETQYF; CDR3nt: TGCGCCAGCAGCAGAAGCGGGGGGGCCTATGAGACCCAGTACTTC
len: 17; v_gene: TRBV4-3; d_gene: TRBD2; j_gene: TRBJ2-1; abundance: NA; CDR3aa: CASSQVWGAGGLNEQFF; CDR3nt: TGCGCCAGCAGCCAAGTCTGGGGAGCGGGGGGGCTCAATGAGCAGTTCTTC
len: 13; v_gene: TRBV25-1; d_gene: TRBD1; j_gene: TRBJ1-2; abundance: few; CDR3aa: CASSQGQGGGYTF; CDR3nt: TGTGCCAGCAGTCAGGGACAGGGGGGAGGCTACACCTTC
len: 15; v_gene: TRBV4-3; d_gene: TRBD1; j_gene: TRBJ1-1; abundance: NA; CDR3aa: CASSPRGQGDTEAFF; CDR3nt: TGCGCCAGCAGCCCGCGGGGACAGGGGGACACTGAAGCTTTCTTT
len: 15; v_gene: TRBV30; d_gene: NA; j_gene: TRBJ2-2; abundance: NA; CDR3aa: CAWSALAGRTGELFF; CDR3nt: TGTGCCTGGAGTGCTCTCGCGGGGCGAACCGGGGAGCTGTTTTTT
len: 11; v_gene: TRBV20-1; d_gene: NA; j_gene: TRBJ1-1; abundance: NA; CDR3aa: CSAKYYTEAFF; CDR3nt: TGCAGTGCTAAATACTACACTGAAGCTTTCTTT
len: 14; v_gene: TRBV6-1; d_gene: NA; j_gene: TRBJ1-1; abundance: few; CDR3aa: CASGRQERRVEAFF; CDR3nt: TGTGCCAGCGGGAGACAGGAGAGGCGTGTTGAAGCTTTCTTT
len: 15; v_gene: TRBV10-3; d_gene: TRBD2; j_gene: TRBJ2-3; abundance: NA; CDR3aa: CAISSGGLPTDTQYF; CDR3nt: TGTGCCATCAGTAGCGGGGGGCTGCCTACAGATACGCAGTATTTT
len: 14; v_gene: TRBV10-2; d_gene: TRBD1; j_gene: TRBJ1-2; abundance: NA; CDR3aa: CASRELQGAGGYTF; CDR3nt: TGCGCCAGCAGGGAATTACAGGGGGCAGGGGGCTACACCTTC
len: 12; v_gene: TRBV10-1; d_gene: NA; j_gene: TRBJ1-2; abundance: NA; CDR3aa: CASRTERGGYTF; CDR3nt: TGCGCCAGCAGAACAGAACGAGGTGGCTACACCTTC
len: 13; v_gene: TRBV5-4; d_gene: NA; j_gene: TRBJ1-4; abundance: NA; CDR3aa: CASSFGGNEKLFF; CDR3nt: TGTGCCAGCAGCTTTGGGGGTAATGAAAAACTGTTTTTT
len: 14; v_gene: TRBV6-5; d_gene: TRBD1; j_gene: TRBJ2-3; abundance: NA; CDR3aa: CASSERGRGDTQYF; CDR3nt: TGTGCCAGCAGTGAGAGGGGGCGCGGAGATACGCAGTATTTT
len: 16; v_gene: TRBV6-5; d_gene: TRBD1; j_gene: TRBJ1-1; abundance: NA; CDR3aa: CASSYSPGQANTEAFF; CDR3nt: TGTGCCAGCAGTTACTCTCCGGGACAGGCGAACACTGAAGCTTTCTTT
len: 16; v_gene: TRBV18; d_gene: NA; j_gene: TRBJ1-3; abundance: NA; CDR3aa: CASSPPSRAQGHTIYF; CDR3nt: TGTGCCAGCTCACCACCGTCCAGGGCCCAGGGGCACACCATATATTTT
len: 15; v_gene: TRBV9; d_gene: TRBD1; j_gene: TRBJ2-2; abundance: NA; CDR3aa: CASSPRTGGTGELFF; CDR3nt: TGTGCCAGCAGCCCGCGGACAGGGGGTACCGGGGAGCTGTTTTTT
len: 14; v_gene: TRBV18; d_gene: TRBD1; j_gene: TRBJ2-1; abundance: NA; CDR3aa: CASSLRQGGNEQFF; CDR3nt: TGTGCCAGCTCATTACGACAGGGTGGCAATGAGCAGTTCTTC
len: 15; v_gene: TRBV29-1; d_gene: NA; j_gene: TRBJ2-4; abundance: NA; CDR3aa: CSVGDRRLAKNIQYF; CDR3nt: TGCAGCGTTGGAGACAGGCGCCTAGCCAAAAACATTCAGTACTTC
len: 16; v_gene: TRBV7-2; d_gene: TRBD1; j_gene: TRBJ2-7; abundance: NA; CDR3aa: CASRSTTGTGRYEQYF; CDR3nt: TGTGCCAGCAGATCCACTACAGGGACAGGGCGCTACGAGCAGTACTTC
len: 15; v_gene: TRBV9; d_gene: NA; j_gene: TRBJ2-2; abundance: NA; CDR3aa: CASSQRQENTGELFF; CDR3nt: TGTGCCAGCAGCCAAAGACAGGAAAACACCGGGGAGCTGTTTTTT